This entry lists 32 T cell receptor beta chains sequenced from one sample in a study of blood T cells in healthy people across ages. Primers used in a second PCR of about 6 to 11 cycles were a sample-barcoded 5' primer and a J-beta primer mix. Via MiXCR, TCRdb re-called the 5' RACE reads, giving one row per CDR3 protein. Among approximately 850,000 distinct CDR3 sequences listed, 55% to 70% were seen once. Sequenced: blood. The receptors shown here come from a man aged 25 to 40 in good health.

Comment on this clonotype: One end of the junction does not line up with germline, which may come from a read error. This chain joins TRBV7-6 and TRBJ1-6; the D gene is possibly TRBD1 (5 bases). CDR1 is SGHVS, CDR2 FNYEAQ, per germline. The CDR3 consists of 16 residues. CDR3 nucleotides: TGTGCCAGCAGCTTAGCCCGCTGGGGGGGTGATTCGCCCCTCCACTTT. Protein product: CASSLARWGGDSPLHF.

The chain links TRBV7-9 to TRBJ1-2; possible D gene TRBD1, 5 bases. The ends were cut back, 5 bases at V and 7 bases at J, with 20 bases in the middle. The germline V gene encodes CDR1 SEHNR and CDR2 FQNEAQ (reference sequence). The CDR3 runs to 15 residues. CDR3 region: CASSPVGRRESGYTF. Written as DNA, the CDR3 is TGTGCCAGCAGCCCAGTCGGGCGCAGGGAGAGTGGCTACACCTTC.

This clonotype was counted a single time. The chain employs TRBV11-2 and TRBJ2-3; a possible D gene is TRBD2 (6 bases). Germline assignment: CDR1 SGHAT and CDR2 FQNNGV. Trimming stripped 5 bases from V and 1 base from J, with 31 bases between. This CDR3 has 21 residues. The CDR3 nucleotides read TGTGCCAGCAGCCATCCCGAGATGAGGGGCGGGGCGGCGAGGGGCACAGATACGCAGTATTTT. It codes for CASSHPEMRGGAARGTDTQYF.

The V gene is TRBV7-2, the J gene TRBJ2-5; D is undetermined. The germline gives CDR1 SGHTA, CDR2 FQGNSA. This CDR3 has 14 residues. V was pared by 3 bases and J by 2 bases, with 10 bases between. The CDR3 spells CASSFTLGQETQYF. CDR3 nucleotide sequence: TGTGCCAGCAGCTTTACCTTAGGTCAAGAGACCCAGTACTTC.

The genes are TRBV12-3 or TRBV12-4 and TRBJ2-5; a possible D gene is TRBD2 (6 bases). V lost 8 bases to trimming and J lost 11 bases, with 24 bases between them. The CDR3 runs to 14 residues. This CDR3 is CASRRGGTYNEQYF. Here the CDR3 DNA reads TGTGCCAGCCGCCGGGGAGGAACCTACAATGAGCAGTACTTC.

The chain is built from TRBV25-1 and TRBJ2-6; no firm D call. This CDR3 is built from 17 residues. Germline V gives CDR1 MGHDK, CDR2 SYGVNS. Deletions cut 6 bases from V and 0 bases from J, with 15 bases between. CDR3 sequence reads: CASRPDGSSSGANVLTF. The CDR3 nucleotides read TGTGCCAGCAGGCCAGACGGCTCGAGCTCTGGGGCCAACGTCCTGACTTTC.

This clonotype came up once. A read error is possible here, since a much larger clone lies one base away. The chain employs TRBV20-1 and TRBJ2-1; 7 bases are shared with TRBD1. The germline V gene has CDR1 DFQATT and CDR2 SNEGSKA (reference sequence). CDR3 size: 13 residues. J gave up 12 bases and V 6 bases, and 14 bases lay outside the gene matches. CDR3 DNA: TGCAGTGCCCGAGGGGACAGCAGAGATGTGCAGTTCTTC. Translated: CSARGDSRDVQFF.

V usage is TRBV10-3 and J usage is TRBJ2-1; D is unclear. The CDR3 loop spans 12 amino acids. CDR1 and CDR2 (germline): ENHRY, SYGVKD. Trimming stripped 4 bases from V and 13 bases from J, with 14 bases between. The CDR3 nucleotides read TGTGCCATCAGTGGGCCAAAAGAGACCCAGTTCTTC. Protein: CAISGPKETQFF.

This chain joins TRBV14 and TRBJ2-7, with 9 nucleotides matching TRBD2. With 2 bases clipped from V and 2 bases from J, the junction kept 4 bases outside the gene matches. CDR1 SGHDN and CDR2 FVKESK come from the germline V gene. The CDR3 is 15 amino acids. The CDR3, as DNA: TGTGCCAGCAGCCAAAGCGGGAGGTTCCCCTACGAGCAGTACTTC. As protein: CASSQSGRFPYEQYF.

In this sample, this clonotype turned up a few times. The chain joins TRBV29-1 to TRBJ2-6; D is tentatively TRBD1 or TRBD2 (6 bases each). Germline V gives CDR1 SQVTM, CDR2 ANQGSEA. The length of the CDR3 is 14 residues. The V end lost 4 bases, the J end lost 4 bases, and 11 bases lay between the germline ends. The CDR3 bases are TGCAGCGTTGTGGGGGGACAAGGGGCCAACGTCCTGACTTTC. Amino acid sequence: CSVVGGQGANVLTF.

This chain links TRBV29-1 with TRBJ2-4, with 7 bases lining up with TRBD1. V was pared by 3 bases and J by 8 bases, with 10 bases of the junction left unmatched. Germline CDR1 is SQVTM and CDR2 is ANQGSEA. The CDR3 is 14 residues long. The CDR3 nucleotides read TGCAGCGTTGACCCTACAGGGGCGGGTTACATTCAGTACTTC. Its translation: CSVDPTGAGYIQYF.

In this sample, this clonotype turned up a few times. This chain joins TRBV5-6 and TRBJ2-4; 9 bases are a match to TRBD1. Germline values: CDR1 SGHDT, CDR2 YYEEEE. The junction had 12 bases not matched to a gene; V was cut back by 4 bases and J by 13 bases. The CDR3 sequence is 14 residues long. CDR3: CASSLGTGHREQYF. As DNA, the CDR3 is TGTGCCAGCAGCCTGGGGACAGGGCATCGGGAGCAGTACTTC.

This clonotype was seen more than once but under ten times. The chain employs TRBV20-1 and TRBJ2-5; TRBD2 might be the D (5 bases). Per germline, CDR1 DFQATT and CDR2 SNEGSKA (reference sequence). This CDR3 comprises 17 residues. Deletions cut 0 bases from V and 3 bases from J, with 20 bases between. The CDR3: CSARDRDTRPGKETQYF. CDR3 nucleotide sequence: TGCAGTGCTAGAGATCGTGACACTAGACCGGGAAAAGAGACCCAGTACTTC.

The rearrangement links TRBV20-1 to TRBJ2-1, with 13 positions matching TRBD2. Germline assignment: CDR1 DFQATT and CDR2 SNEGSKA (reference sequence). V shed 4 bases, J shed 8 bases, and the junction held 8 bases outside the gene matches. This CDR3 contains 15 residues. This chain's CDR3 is CSATLLTSGRYEQFF. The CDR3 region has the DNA TGCAGTGCTACTCTATTGACTAGCGGGAGGTATGAGCAGTTCTTC.

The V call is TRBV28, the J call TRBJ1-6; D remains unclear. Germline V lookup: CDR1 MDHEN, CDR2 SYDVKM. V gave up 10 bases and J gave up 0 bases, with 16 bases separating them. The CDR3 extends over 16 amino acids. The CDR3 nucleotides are TGTGCCACCACCCTTGGTGATCGCTCCTATAATTCACCCCTCCACTTT. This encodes CATTLGDRSYNSPLHF.

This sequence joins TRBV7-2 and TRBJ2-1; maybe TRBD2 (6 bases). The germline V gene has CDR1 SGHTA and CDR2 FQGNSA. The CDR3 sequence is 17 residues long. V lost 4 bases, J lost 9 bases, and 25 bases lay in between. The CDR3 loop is CASSSGGRRGSQVEQFF. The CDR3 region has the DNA TGTGCCAGCAGCTCTGGGGGACGGAGGGGAAGTCAGGTTGAGCAGTTCTTC.

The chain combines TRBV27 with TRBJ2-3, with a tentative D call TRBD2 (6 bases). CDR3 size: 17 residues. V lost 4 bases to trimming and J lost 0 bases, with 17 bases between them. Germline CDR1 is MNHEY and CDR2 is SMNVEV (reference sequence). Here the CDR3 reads CASSSYASGPSTDTQYF. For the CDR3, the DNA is TGTGCCAGCAGTTCGTACGCCAGCGGGCCTAGCACAGATACGCAGTATTTT.

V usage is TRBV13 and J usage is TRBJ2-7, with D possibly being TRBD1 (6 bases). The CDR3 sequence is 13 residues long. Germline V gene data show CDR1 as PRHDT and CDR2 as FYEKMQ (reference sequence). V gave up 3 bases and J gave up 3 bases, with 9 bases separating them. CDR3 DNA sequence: TGTGCCAGCAGCTTTCGACAGGTCTACGAGCAGTACTTC. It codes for CASSFRQVYEQYF. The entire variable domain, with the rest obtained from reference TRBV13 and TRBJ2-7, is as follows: AAGVIQSPRHLIKEKRETATLKCYPIPRHDTVYWYQQGPGQDPQFLISFYEKMQSDKGSIPDRFSAQQFSDYHSELNMSSLELGDSALYFCASSFRQVYEQYFGPGTRLTVT.

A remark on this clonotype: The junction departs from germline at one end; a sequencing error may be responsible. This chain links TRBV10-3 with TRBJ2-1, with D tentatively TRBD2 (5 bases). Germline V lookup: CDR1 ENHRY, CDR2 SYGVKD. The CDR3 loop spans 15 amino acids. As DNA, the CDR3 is TGTGCCATCAATGAGGGAACCAGCTCCTACAATGAGCAGTTCTTC. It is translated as CAINEGTSSYNEQFF.

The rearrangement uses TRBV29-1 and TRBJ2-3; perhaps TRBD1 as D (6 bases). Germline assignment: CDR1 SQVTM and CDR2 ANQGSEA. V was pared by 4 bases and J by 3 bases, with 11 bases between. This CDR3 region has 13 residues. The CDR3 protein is CSVGRGSTDTQYF. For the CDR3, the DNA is TGCAGCGTTGGAAGGGGGAGTACAGATACGCAGTATTTT.

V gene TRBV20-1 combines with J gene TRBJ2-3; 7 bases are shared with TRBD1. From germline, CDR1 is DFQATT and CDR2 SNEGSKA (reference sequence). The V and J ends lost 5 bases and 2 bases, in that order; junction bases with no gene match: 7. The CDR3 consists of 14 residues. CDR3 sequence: CSAGDSRLTDTQYF. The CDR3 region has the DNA TGCAGTGCTGGGGACAGTCGCCTCACAGATACGCAGTATTTT.

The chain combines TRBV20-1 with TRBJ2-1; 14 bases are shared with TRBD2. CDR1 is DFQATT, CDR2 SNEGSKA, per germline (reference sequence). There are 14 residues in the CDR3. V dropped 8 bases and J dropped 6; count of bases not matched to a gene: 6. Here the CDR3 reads CSPLTSGRANEQFF. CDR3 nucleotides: TGCAGTCCGTTGACTAGCGGGAGGGCCAATGAGCAGTTCTTC.

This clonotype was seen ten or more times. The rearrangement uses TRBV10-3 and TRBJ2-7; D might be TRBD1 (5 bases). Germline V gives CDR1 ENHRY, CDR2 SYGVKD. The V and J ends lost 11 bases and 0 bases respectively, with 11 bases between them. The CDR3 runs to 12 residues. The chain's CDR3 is CASGLNSYEQYF. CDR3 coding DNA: TGTGCCTCAGGGTTAAACTCCTACGAGCAGTACTTC.

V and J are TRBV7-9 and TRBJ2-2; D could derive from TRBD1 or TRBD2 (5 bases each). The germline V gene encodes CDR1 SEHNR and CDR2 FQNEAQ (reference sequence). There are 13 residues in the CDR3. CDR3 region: CASPGTTTGELFF. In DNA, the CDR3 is TGTGCGAGCCCCGGGACGACCACCGGGGAGCTGTTTTTT.

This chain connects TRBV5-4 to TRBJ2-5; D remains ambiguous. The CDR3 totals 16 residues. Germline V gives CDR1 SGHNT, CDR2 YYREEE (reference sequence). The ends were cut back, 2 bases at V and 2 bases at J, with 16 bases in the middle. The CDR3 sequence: CASSFSDRAPQETQYF. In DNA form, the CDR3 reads TGTGCCAGCAGCTTCAGCGACCGGGCCCCACAAGAGACCCAGTACTTC.

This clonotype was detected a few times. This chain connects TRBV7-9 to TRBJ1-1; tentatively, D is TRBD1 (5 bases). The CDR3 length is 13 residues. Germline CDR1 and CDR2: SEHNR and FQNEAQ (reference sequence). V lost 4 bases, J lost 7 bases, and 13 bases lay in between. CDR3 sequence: CASSWEGRSEAFF. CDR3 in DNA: TGTGCCAGCAGCTGGGAGGGGCGGAGTGAAGCTTTCTTT.

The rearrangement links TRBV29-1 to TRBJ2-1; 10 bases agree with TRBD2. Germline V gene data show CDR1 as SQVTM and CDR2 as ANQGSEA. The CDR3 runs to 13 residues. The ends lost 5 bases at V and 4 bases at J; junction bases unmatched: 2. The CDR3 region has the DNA TGCAGCGTTAGGACTAGCGGTTACAATGAGCAGTTCTTC. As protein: CSVRTSGYNEQFF.

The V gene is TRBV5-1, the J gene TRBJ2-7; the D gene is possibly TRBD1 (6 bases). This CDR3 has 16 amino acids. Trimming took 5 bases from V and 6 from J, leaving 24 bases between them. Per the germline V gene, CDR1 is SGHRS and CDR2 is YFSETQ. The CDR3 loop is CASRKLSSGERSEQYF. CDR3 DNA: TGCGCCAGCAGGAAACTCTCTTCAGGGGAGAGGAGCGAGCAGTACTTC.

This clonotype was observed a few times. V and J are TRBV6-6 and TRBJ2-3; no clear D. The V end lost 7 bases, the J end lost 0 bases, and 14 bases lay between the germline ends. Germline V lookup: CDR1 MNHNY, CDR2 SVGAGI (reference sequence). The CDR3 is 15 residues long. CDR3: CASTPVRMSTDTQYF. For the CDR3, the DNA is TGTGCCAGCACCCCGGTGAGGATGAGCACAGATACGCAGTATTTT.

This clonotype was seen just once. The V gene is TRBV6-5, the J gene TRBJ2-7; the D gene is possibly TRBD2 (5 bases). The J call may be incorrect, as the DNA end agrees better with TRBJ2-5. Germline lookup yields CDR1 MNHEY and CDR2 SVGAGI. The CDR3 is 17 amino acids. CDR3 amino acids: CASSYSSPARRLETQYF. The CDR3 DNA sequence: TGTGCCAGCAGTTACTCCTCTCCAGCTAGGAGGTTGGAGACCCAGTACTTC.

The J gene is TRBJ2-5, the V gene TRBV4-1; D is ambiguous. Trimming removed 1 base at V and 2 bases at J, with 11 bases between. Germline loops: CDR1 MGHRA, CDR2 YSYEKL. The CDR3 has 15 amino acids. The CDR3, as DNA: TGCGCCAGCAGCCAAGGGGTTATAGGGCAAGAGACCCAGTACTTC. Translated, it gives CASSQGVIGQETQYF.

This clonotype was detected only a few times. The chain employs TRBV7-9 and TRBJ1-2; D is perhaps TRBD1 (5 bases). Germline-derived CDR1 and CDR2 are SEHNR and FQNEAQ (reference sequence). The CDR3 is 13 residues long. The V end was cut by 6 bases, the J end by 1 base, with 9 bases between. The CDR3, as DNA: TGTGCCAGCAGGACACAGGATAACTATGGCTACACCTTC. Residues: CASRTQDNYGYTF.